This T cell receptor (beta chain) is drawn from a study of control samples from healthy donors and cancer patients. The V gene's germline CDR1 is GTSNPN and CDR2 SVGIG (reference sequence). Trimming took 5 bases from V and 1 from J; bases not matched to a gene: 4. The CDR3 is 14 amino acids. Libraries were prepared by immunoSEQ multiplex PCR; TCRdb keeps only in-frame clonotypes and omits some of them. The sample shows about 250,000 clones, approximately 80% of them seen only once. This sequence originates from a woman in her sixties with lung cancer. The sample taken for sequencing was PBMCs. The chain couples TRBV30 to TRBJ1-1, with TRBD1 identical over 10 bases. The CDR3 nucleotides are TGTGCCTGGGGGCGGGACAGGGGGAACACTGAAGCTTTCTTT. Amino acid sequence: CAWGRDRGNTEAFF.